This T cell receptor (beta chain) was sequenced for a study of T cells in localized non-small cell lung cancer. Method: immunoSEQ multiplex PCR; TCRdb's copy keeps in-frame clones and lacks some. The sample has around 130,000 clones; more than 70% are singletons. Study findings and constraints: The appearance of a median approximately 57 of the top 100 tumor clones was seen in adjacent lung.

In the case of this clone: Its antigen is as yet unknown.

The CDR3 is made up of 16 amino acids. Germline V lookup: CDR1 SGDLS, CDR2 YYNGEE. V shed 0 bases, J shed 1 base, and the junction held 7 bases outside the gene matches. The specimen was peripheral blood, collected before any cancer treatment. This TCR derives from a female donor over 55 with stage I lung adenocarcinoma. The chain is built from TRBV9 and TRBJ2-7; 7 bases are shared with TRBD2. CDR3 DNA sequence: TGTGCCAGCAGCGTAGAGGCTAGCGGAACTTCCTACGAGCAGTACTTC. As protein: CASSVEASGTSYEQYF. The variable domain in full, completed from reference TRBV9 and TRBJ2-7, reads DSGVTQTPKHLITATGQRVTLRCSPRSGDLSVYWYQQSLDQGLQFLIQYYNGEERAKGNILERFSAQQFPDLHSELNLSSLELGDSALYFCASSVEASGTSYEQYFGPGTRLTVT.